Below are 26 T cell receptor beta chains sequenced from a single sample in a study of human T cells and chemical hapten exposure. Time point reported: healthy volunteer bleed at 6 weeks. Blood, whole and unfractionated, served as the source for total RNA extraction. TCRdb re-derived calls from the RACE reads in MiXCR, one entry per CDR3 protein. The table records 44,000 or so distinct CDR3 sequences, around 3.6% of them present only once. The material sequenced was whole blood. The receptors were gathered from a human donor in good health. Some clones in this sample may be carry-over from other donors' samples.

This clonotype has ten or more counts. This chain connects TRBV25-1 to TRBJ1-3, with D unclear. V gave up 8 bases and J gave up 2 bases, with 7 bases separating them. Germline lookup yields CDR1 MGHDK and CDR2 SYGVNS. CDR3 length equals 12 residues. CDR3: CASGRPGNTIYF. The CDR3 nucleotides read TGTGCCAGCGGAAGACCTGGAAACACCATATATTTT.

This clonotype was counted at least ten times. J is TRBJ2-7 and V is TRBV24-1; no reliable D call. CDR3 size: 13 residues. From germline, CDR1 is KGHDR and CDR2 SFDVKD. The V end was cut by 3 bases, the J end by 3 bases, with 8 bases between. CDR3 in DNA: TGTGCCACCAGTGATCCAGGCTACTACGAGCAGTACTTC. It specifies CATSDPGYYEQYF.

This clonotype came up many times. This chain uses TRBV27 with TRBJ2-2; 7 nucleotides align to TRBD1. The germline V gene has CDR1 MNHEY and CDR2 SMNVEV (reference sequence). Trimming cost V 5 bases and J 4 bases; bases outside gene matches: 10. The CDR3 runs 16 residues. The CDR3 DNA reads as TGTGCCAGCAGTCTCCACAGGGGTCCGGGCACCGGGGAGCTGTTTTTT. It specifies CASSLHRGPGTGELFF.

This clonotype has at least ten counts. One end of the junction is discordant with germline, which a read error may explain. CDR3 sequence: CASSQEGTSGRVDTQYF. CDR3 DNA: TGTGCCAGCAGCCAAGAGGGGACTAGCGGGAGGGTTGATACGCAGTATTTT. The chain uses TRBV4-3 and TRBJ2-3; 16 bases fit TRBD2. CDR1 is LGHNA and CDR2 is YSLEER in the germline V gene. The CDR3 is 17 residues long.

This clonotype was counted a single time. Germline is not matched at one junction end, which may reflect a read error. This chain uses TRBV10-1 with TRBJ2-5, with 8 positions matching TRBD1. Germline V gene data show CDR1 as WNHNN and CDR2 as SYGVQD (reference sequence). The CDR3 consists of 15 residues. DNA of the CDR3: TGTGCCAGCAGTGAGAGGACAGGGTACCAAGAGACCCAGTACTTC. Amino acid sequence: CASSERTGYQETQYF.

This clonotype was detected ten times or more. The chain carries TRBV5-1 and TRBJ2-5; D is perhaps TRBD1 or TRBD2 (6 bases each). The CDR3 covers 14 residues. CDR1 is SGHRS, CDR2 YFSETQ, per germline. Trimming left V 3 bases short and J 2 bases short, with 11 bases between. The CDR3 nucleotides read TGCGCCAGCAGCTGGGGGCTAGCGCAAGAGACCCAGTACTTC. It translates to CASSWGLAQETQYF.

This clonotype showed up many times. The chain carries TRBV14 and TRBJ2-7; 7 positions agree with TRBD2. The trim removed 1 base at V and 1 base at J, leaving 7 bases unmatched. The CDR3 spans 16 residues. Germline CDR1 and CDR2: SGHDN and FVKESK. The CDR3 region is CASSQGRTRLSYEQYF. As DNA, the CDR3 is TGTGCCAGCAGCCAAGGAAGGACTAGATTGTCCTACGAGCAGTACTTC.

This clonotype was counted many times. This rearrangement joins TRBV28 to TRBJ2-5; TRBD2 agrees at 7 bases. Trimming at V came to 3 bases and at J to 5 bases, leaving 3 bases not matched to a gene. CDR1 MDHEN and CDR2 SYDVKM come from the germline V gene. This CDR3 has 13 residues. CDR3 loop: CASSFPGRETQYF. CDR3 nucleotides: TGTGCCAGCAGTTTTCCCGGGAGGGAGACCCAGTACTTC.

Many counts were recorded for this clonotype. CDR3 region: CASSLGPGGYEQFF. The CDR3, as DNA: TGTGCCAGCAGCTTAGGACCCGGGGGCTATGAGCAGTTCTTC. This sequence joins TRBV7-2 and TRBJ2-1; TRBD1 or TRBD2 may be the D gene (6 bases each). CDR3 length: 14 residues. V gave up 1 base and J gave up 8 bases, with 12 bases separating them. The germline V gene encodes CDR1 SGHTA and CDR2 FQGNSA.

This clonotype was seen many times. As DNA, the CDR3 is TGTGCCAGCAGCGTAGCGGAGGGACTAGTAGTATGGGATACGCAGTATTTT. This codes for CASSVAEGLVVWDTQYF. The rearrangement links TRBV9 to TRBJ2-3, with TRBD2 identical over 8 bases. The CDR3 sequence is 17 residues long. V trimming: 0 bases; J trimming: 6 bases; junction bases outside the gene matches: 12. CDR1 is SGDLS and CDR2 is YYNGEE in the germline V gene.

Many counts were recorded for this clonotype. This chain connects TRBV11-2 to TRBJ2-4; D gene ambiguous. CDR3 length: 16 residues. From germline, CDR1 is SGHAT and CDR2 FQNNGV. V shed 5 bases and J shed 0 bases, with 14 bases lying between them. The CDR3 region is CASSAPGSLAKNIQYF. In nucleotides, the CDR3 is TGTGCCAGCAGCGCCCCCGGGTCCCTAGCCAAAAACATTCAGTACTTC.

This clonotype was recorded a few times. The chain combines TRBV6-6 with TRBJ1-2, with 8 bases lining up with TRBD1. Germline lookup yields CDR1 MNHNY and CDR2 SVGAGI (reference sequence). The J segment lost 2 bases and the V segment lost 4 bases, leaving 6 bases of the junction unmatched. The CDR3 is 15 residues long. The CDR3, as DNA: TGTGCCAGCAGTTTTCCACAGGGGGACAACTATGGCTACACCTTC. This gives the protein CASSFPQGDNYGYTF.

This clonotype occurred many times. This sequence joins TRBV18 and TRBJ1-5, with D unresolved. Trimming left V 4 bases short and J 0 bases short, with 7 bases between. Germline V gene sequence: CDR1 KGHSH, CDR2 LQKENI. This CDR3 has 14 amino acids. The CDR3 region has the DNA TGTGCCAGCTCACTAACAGATAGCAATCAGCCCCAGCATTTT. Encoded protein: CASSLTDSNQPQHF.

A word on this clonotype: This may come from a read error, since a much larger clone is one base off. This rearrangement joins TRBV14 to TRBJ2-1; TRBD1 matches at 7 bases. Looked up from germline, CDR1 is SGHDN and CDR2 is FVKESK. The CDR3 totals 15 residues. The CDR3 sequence is CASNQSTGVFNEQFF. CDR3 in DNA: TGTGCCAGCAACCAAAGCACAGGGGTTTTCAATGAGCAGTTCTTC.

This clonotype was recorded many times. The chain has TRBV12-3 or TRBV12-4 and TRBJ2-2; D call uncertain. The V gene lost 5 bases and the J gene lost 6 bases, with 19 bases spanning the gap. CDR3 length: 16 amino acids. The CDR3 DNA sequence: TGTGCCAGCAGTCCCCGACACGTTCGGGTCGCCGGGGAGCTGTTTTTT. This translates into CASSPRHVRVAGELFF.

The table lists this clonotype with a few counts. The V gene is TRBV20-1, the J gene TRBJ2-7, with D maybe TRBD2 (6 bases). Germline values: CDR1 DFQATT, CDR2 SNEGSKA (reference sequence). This CDR3 is built from 15 residues. The CDR3 spells CSAQVVGTRPYEQYF. As DNA, the CDR3 is TGCTCAGCGCAGGTCGTCGGGACTCGACCCTACGAGCAGTACTTC.

In this sample, this clonotype turned up a few times. CDR3 coding DNA: TGTGCCAGCAGTAAACAACCAGGGAATAGCAATCAGCCCCAGCATTTT. Its translation: CASSKQPGNSNQPQHF. The chain joins TRBV12-3 or TRBV12-4 to TRBJ1-5; TRBD1 might be the D (5 bases). The V end lost 5 bases, the J end lost 0 bases, and 14 bases lay between the germline ends. CDR3 length: 16 residues.

This clonotype has a count of ten or more. In DNA form, the CDR3 reads TGTGCCAGCAGTGTACTGGGGGAAGGACAAGAGACCCAGTACTTC. It yields the protein CASSVLGEGQETQYF. This chain links TRBV6-1 with TRBJ2-5, with D perhaps given as TRBD1 or TRBD2 (5 bases each). Germline V CDR1 and CDR2: MNHNS, SASEGT. This CDR3 is built from 15 residues. V lost 4 bases and J lost 2, with 14 bases in between.

This clonotype was picked up many times. V and J are TRBV10-3 and TRBJ2-5, with D hard to call. V shed 2 bases and J shed 0 bases, with 7 bases lying between them. The CDR3 contains 14 residues. From germline, CDR1 is ENHRY and CDR2 SYGVKD. The chain's CDR3 is CAISETQYQETQYF. The CDR3, as DNA: TGTGCCATCAGTGAGACCCAGTACCAAGAGACCCAGTACTTC.

The table lists this clonotype with many counts. The chain recombines TRBV5-6 with TRBJ2-7; D is uncertain. The CDR3 is 14 residues long. CDR1 SGHDT and CDR2 YYEEEE come from the germline V gene. The V and J ends lost 1 base and 4 bases respectively, with 12 bases between them. Here the CDR3 reads CASSLRVAPYEQYF. In DNA form, the CDR3 reads TGTGCCAGCAGCTTGAGGGTTGCCCCATACGAGCAGTACTTC.

This chain joins TRBV28 and TRBJ1-3; TRBD1 aligns across 7 bases. Germline V lookup: CDR1 MDHEN, CDR2 SYDVKM. This CDR3 has 16 residues. J was trimmed by 0 bases and V by 5 bases; bases with no gene match: 7. In DNA, the CDR3 is TGTGCCAGCAGTCCGGCGACAGGGACCTCTGGAAACACCATATATTTT. Translation gives CASSPATGTSGNTIYF. Complete variable domain (other parts from reference TRBV28 and TRBJ1-3): DVKVTQSSRYLVKRTGEKVFLECVQDMDHENMFWYRQDPGLGLRLIYFSYDVKMKEKGDIPEGYSVSREKKERFSLILESASTNQTSMYLCASSPATGTSGNTIYFGEGSWLTVV.

This clonotype was recorded at least ten times. The chain combines TRBV6-5 with TRBJ1-2, with D possibly being TRBD1 (6 bases). The CDR3 runs 13 residues. Germline V CDR1 and CDR2: MNHEY, SVGAGI. V was trimmed by 8 bases and J by 4 bases, leaving 14 bases between them. The CDR3, as DNA: TGTGCCAGCGGGTCGGGGGCCGGCTATGGCTACACCTTC. It encodes CASGSGAGYGYTF.

This clonotype turned up a few times. This chain links TRBV7-2 with TRBJ1-1; no firm D call. Germline CDR1 SGHTA, CDR2 FQGNSA. The CDR3 runs 15 residues. V was clipped by 1 base and J by 1 base, with 10 bases between them. This CDR3 reads CASSLVAGKNTEAFF. DNA for the CDR3: TGTGCCAGCAGCTTAGTCGCGGGGAAGAACACTGAAGCTTTCTTT.

The chain employs TRBV20-1 and TRBJ2-7; the match to TRBD2 covers 7 bases. The V and J ends lost 6 bases and 6 bases, in that order; junction bases with no gene match: 17. CDR3 length: 15 amino acids. Germline CDR1 reads DFQATT; CDR2 reads SNEGSKA (reference sequence). CDR3 nucleotide sequence: TGCAGTGCAGGGAAACCGGGACTACCCATGGGCGAGCAGTACTTC. Its translation is CSAGKPGLPMGEQYF.

This clonotype has at least ten counts. The rearrangement links TRBV4-1 to TRBJ2-3; D unclear. V lost 2 bases, J lost 6 bases, and 18 bases lay in between. Germline loops: CDR1 MGHRA, CDR2 YSYEKL. CDR3 length equals 16 residues. CDR3 sequence reads: CASSQWVAGREDTQYF. As DNA, the CDR3 is TGCGCCAGCAGCCAATGGGTCGCCGGACGCGAGGATACGCAGTATTTT.

At least ten counts were recorded for this clonotype. The chain recombines TRBV20-1 with TRBJ2-6, with TRBD1 as a possible D gene (5 bases). Germline lookup yields CDR1 DFQATT and CDR2 SNEGSKA (reference sequence). CDR3 length: 15 residues. V was shortened by 0 bases and J by 2 bases, with 8 bases between the two germline ends. CDR3 loop: CSAREAGTGANVLTF. The CDR3 DNA is TGCAGTGCTAGAGAGGCAGGGACTGGGGCCAACGTCCTGACTTTC.